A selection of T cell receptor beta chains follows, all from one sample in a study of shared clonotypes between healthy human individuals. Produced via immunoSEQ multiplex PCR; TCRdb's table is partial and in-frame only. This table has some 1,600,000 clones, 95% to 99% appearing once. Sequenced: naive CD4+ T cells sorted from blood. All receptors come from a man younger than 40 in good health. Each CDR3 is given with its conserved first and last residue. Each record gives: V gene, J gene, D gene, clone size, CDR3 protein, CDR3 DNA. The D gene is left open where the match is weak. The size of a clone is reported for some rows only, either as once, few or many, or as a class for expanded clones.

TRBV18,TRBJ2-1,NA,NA,CASSPVGFSYNEQFF,TGTGCCAGCTCACCAGTGGGCTTCTCCTACAATGAGCAGTTCTTC
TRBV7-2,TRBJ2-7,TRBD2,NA,CASSLGLAGEGAPYEQYF,TGTGCCAGCAGCTTGGGACTAGCGGGAGAAGGGGCCCCCTACGAGCAGTACTTC
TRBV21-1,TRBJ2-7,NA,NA,CASSLQGTGAWEQYF,TGTGCCAGCAGCTTACAAGGGACAGGGGCTTGGGAGCAGTACTTC
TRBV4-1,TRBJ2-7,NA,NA,CASSQYPAPEQYF,TGCGCCAGCAGCCAATATCCGGCCCCCGAGCAGTACTTC
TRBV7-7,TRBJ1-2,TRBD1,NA,CASSLRGQRTNYGYTF,TGTGCCAGCAGCTTAAGGGGACAGCGTACTAACTATGGCTACACCTTC
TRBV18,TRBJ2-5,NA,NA,CASSDGRGQETQYF,TGTGCCAGCTCAGATGGACGTGGACAAGAGACCCAGTACTTC
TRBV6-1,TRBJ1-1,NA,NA,CASSEAGHLPPMNTEAFF,TGTGCCAGCAGTGAAGCGGGACACCTCCCTCCTATGAACACTGAAGCTTTCTTT
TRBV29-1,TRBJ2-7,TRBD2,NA,CSAGTSEGEQYF,TGCAGCGCCGGGACTAGCGAAGGCGAGCAGTACTTC
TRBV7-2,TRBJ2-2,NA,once,CASSLARRVEAGELFF,TGTGCCAGCAGCTTAGCGCGTAGGGTCGAGGCCGGGGAGCTGTTTTTT
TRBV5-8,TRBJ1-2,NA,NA,CASSFISDGGYTF,TGTGCCAGCAGCTTCATCAGTGATGGCGGCTACACCTTC
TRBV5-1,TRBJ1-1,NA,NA,CASSRLGGDEAEAFF,TGCGCCAGCAGCCGCCTTGGGGGGGATGAGGCTGAAGCTTTCTTT
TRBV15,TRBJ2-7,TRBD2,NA,CATSRDLASGSYEQYF,TGTGCCACCAGCAGAGATCTGGCTAGCGGGAGCTACGAGCAGTACTTC
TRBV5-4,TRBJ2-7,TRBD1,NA,CASSSLQGATYEQYF,TGTGCCAGCAGCTCGTTACAGGGGGCGACCTACGAGCAGTACTTC
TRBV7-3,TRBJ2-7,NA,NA,CASSSSPGLPYEQYF,TGTGCCAGCAGCTCCTCTCCGGGACTCCCCTACGAGCAGTACTTC
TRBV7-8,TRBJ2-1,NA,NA,CASSLVRTGEQFF,TGTGCCAGCAGCTTAGTTAGGACGGGTGAGCAGTTCTTC
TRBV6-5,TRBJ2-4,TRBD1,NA,CASSYSGTESNIQYF,TGTGCCAGCAGTTACTCGGGGACAGAATCCAACATTCAGTACTTC
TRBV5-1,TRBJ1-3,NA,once,CASSLEAAGNTIYF,TGCGCCAGCAGCTTGGAGGCTGCTGGAAACACCATATATTTT
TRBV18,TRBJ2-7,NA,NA,CASSILSGTVSYEQYF,TGTGCCAGCTCAATTCTTAGCGGCACCGTATCCTACGAGCAGTACTTC
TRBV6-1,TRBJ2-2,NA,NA,CASLEGGVAGELFF,TGTGCCAGCCTGGAGGGTGGGGTCGCCGGGGAGCTGTTTTTT
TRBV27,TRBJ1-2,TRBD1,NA,CASSEGTGGEDGYTF,TGTGCCAGCAGTGAGGGGACAGGGGGAGAGGATGGCTACACCTTC
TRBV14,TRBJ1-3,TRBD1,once,CASSQDKGQGWSGNTIYF,TGTGCCAGCAGCCAAGATAAGGGACAGGGATGGTCAGGAAACACCATATATTTT
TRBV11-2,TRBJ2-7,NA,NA,CASSLDLTGPNEQYF,TGTGCCAGCAGCTTAGATCTAACTGGTCCTAACGAGCAGTACTTC
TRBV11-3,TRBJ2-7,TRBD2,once,CASSQGLAAHEQYF,TGTGCCAGCAGCCAAGGACTAGCCGCACACGAGCAGTACTTC
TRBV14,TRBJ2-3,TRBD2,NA,CASSQDGAGGPTQYF,TGTGCCAGCAGCCAAGATGGGGCGGGAGGGCCGACGCAGTATTTT
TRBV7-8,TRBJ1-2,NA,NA,CASSIQTDDGYTF,TGTGCCAGCAGTATTCAAACGGACGATGGCTACACCTTC
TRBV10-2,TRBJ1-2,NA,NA,CASSEVSNYGYTF,TGCGCCAGCAGTGAGGTGTCTAACTATGGCTACACCTTC
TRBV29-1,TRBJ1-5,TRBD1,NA,CSVRDRDNQPQHF,TGCAGCGTTCGGGACAGGGATAATCAGCCCCAGCATTTT
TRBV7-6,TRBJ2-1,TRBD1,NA,CASSLVQGAVYNEQFF,TGTGCCAGCAGCTTAGTACAGGGGGCCGTCTACAATGAGCAGTTCTTC
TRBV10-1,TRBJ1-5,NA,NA,CASSQGLNQPQHF,TGCGCCAGCAGTCAGGGGTTGAATCAGCCCCAGCATTTT
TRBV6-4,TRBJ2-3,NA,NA,CASSEFAGTMADTQYF,TGTGCCAGCAGTGAATTCGCGGGAACAATGGCAGATACGCAGTATTTT
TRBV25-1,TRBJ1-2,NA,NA,CASSEPGQYYGYTF,TGTGCCAGCAGTGAACCGGGACAATACTATGGCTACACCTTC
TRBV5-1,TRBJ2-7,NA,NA,CASSLNIGPPYEQYF,TGCGCCAGCAGCTTAAACATAGGGCCCCCCTACGAGCAGTACTTC
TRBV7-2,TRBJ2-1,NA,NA,CASSIRTVKSEQFF,TGTGCCAGCAGCATACGGACAGTTAAGTCTGAGCAGTTCTTC
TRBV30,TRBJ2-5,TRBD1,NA,CAWSIETGGAQTQYF,TGTGCCTGGAGCATTGAGACAGGGGGCGCGCAGACCCAGTACTTC